This TCR beta chain came from a study of graft-versus-host responses after intestinal transplantation. On this clone: Its antigen is unknown.

The germline V gene has CDR1 MDHEN and CDR2 SYDVKM. The V and J ends lost 6 bases and 4 bases respectively, with 4 bases between them. The CDR3 spans 11 residues. Here immunoSEQ multiplex PCR was the method, and the copy in TCRdb shows in-frame clones only, minus some. The sample consists of 95,000 to 110,000 clones, about 87% of them appearing once. This chain links TRBV28 with TRBJ1-5; D is uncertain. The source material was unstimulated CD4+ T cells sorted from spleen or lymph node cells, sampled before transplant. The receptor comes from a human donor who was the organ donor for an intestinal transplant. This CDR3 is CASSGNQPQHF. CDR3 bases: TGTGCCAGCAGCGGAAATCAGCCCCAGCATTTT.